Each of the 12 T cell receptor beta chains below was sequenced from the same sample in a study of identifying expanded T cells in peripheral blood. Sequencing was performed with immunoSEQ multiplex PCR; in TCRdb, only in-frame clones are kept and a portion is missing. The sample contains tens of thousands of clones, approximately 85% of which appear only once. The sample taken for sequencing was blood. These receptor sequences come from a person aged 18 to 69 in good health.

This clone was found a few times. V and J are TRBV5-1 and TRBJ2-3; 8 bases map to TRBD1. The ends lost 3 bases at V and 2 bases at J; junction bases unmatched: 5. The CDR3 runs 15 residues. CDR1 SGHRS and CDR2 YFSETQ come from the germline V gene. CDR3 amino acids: CASSSRTGHTDTQYF. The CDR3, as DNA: TGCGCCAGCAGCTCCCGGACAGGGCACACAGATACGCAGTATTTT.

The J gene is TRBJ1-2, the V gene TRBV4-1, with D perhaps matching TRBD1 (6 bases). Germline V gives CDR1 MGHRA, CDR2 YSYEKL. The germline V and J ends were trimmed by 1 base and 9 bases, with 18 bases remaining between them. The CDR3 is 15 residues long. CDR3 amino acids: CASSQATSRGRRYTF. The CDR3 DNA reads TGCGCCAGCAGCCAAGCCACCTCGCGGGGGCGACGCTACACCTTC.

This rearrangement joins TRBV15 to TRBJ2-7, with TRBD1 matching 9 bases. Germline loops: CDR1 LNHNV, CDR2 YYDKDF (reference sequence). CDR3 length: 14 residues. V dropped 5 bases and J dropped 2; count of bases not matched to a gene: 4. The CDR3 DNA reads TGTGCCACCAGCGGGACAGGGACCCCCTACGAGCAGTACTTC. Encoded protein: CATSGTGTPYEQYF.

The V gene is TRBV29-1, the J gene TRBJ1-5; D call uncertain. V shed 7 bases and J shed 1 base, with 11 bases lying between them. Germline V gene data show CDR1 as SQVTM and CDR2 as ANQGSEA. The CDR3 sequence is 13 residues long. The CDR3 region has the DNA TGCAGCGCAGGTGATGGGAGCAATCAGCCCCAGCATTTT. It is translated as CSAGDGSNQPQHF.

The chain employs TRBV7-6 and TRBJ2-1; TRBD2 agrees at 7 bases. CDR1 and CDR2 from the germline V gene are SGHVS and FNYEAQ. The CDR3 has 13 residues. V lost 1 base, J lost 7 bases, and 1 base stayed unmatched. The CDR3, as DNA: TGTGCCAGCAGCTTAGACGGGGGGAATGAGCAGTTCTTC. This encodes CASSLDGGNEQFF.

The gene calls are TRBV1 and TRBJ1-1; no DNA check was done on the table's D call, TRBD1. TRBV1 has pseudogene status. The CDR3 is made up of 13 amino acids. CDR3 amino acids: CTSSPTGGTEAFF. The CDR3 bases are TGCACCAGCAGCCCGACAGGGGGCACTGAAGCTTTCTTT.

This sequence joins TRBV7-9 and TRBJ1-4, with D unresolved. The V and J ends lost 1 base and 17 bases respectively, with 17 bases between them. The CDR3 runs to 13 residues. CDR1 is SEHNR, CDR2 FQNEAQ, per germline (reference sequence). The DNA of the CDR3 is TGTGCCAGCAGCTTAGTCGTCGGGGAGAGTCTATTTTTT. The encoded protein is CASSLVVGESLFF.

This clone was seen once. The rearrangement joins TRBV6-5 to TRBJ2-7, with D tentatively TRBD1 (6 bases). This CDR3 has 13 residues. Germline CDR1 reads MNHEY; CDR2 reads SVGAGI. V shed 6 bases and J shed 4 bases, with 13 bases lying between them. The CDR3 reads CASRPGTPYEQYF. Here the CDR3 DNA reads TGTGCCAGCAGACCCGGGACACCGTACGAGCAGTACTTC.

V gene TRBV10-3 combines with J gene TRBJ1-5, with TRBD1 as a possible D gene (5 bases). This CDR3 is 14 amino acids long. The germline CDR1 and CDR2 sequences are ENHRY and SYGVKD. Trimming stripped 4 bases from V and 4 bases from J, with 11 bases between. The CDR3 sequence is CAISGGRDNQPQHF. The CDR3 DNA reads TGTGCCATCAGTGGCGGCAGGGATAATCAGCCCCAGCATTTT.

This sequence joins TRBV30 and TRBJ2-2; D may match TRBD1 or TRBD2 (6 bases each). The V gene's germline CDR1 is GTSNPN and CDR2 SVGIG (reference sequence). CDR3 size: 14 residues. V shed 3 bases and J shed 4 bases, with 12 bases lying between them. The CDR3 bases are TGTGCCTGGAGAGGGGGGCTTCGCACCGGGGAGCTGTTTTTT. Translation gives CAWRGGLRTGELFF.

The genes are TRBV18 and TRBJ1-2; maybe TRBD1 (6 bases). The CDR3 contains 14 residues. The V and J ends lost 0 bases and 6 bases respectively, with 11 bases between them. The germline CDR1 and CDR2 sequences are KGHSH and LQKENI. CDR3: CASSPPGTSNGYTF. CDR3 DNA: TGTGCCAGCTCACCACCGGGGACATCAAATGGCTACACCTTC.

CDR3 bases: TGTGCCAGCTCACCACCGAGGACAGGGGGCTCTGGAAACACCATATATTTT. Encoded protein: CASSPPRTGGSGNTIYF. The J gene is TRBJ1-3, the V gene TRBV18, with 10 bases matching TRBD1. Losses at the gene ends were 0 bases for V and 0 bases for J; bases not matched to a gene: 2. Germline assignment: CDR1 KGHSH and CDR2 LQKENI. The CDR3 totals 17 residues.